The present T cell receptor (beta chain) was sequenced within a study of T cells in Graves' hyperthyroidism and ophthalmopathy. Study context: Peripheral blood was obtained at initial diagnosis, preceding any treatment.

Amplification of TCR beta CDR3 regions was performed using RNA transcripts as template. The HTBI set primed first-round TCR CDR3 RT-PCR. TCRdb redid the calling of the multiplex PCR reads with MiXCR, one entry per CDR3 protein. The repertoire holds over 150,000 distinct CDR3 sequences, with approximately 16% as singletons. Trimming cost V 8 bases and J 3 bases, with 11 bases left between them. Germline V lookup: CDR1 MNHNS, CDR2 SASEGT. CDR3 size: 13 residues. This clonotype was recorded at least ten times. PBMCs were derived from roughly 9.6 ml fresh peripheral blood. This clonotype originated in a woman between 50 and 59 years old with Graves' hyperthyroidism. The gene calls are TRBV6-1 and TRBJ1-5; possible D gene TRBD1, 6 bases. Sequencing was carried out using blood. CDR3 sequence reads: CASVAGVNQPQHF. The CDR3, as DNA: TGTGCCAGCGTCGCAGGGGTCAATCAGCCCCAGCATTTT.